This entry lists 26 T cell receptor beta chains sequenced from one sample in a study of shared clonotypes between healthy human individuals. The method was immunoSEQ multiplex PCR; TCRdb's version includes in-frame clones alone and lacks a portion of them. This table holds roughly 2.5 million clones, approximately 92% found once. The sample taken for sequencing was naive CD4+ T cells sorted from blood. Subset of the sample: CD45RA+ positively selected. All receptors derive from a man younger than 35 in good health.

This clone was seen once. Within the sample, other DNA sequences also encode this same CDR3. The J gene is TRBJ2-2, the V gene TRBV18; no clear D. The CDR3 extends over 13 amino acids. The germline CDR1 and CDR2 sequences are KGHSH and LQKENI. Deletions cut 2 bases from V and 6 bases from J, with 7 bases between. CDR3 loop: CASSPGEAGELFF. The CDR3 DNA sequence: TGTGCCAGCTCACCAGGGGAAGCCGGGGAGCTGTTTTTT.

This rearrangement joins TRBV4-1 to TRBJ2-1, with D possibly matching TRBD2 (5 bases). CDR3 length: 18 residues. Per germline, CDR1 MGHRA and CDR2 YSYEKL. The ends were cut back, 4 bases at V and 0 bases at J, with 19 bases in the middle. The CDR3 nucleotides are TGCGCCAGCAGCCGAGACCTCCCACTAGGAGGCTCCTACAATGAGCAGTTCTTC. Its translation is CASSRDLPLGGSYNEQFF.

The rearrangement joins TRBV28 to TRBJ2-7, with 10 nucleotides matching TRBD1. V was clipped by 3 bases and J by 4 bases; unmatched bases: 9. Germline CDR1 and CDR2: MDHEN and SYDVKM. This CDR3 region has 16 residues. CDR3 sequence: CASSLGGTGEGYEQYF. The CDR3 DNA reads as TGTGCCAGCAGTTTGGGGGGGACAGGGGAAGGGTACGAGCAGTACTTC.

This clone was recorded once. The chain joins TRBV2 to TRBJ2-5, with D hard to call. Deletions cut 6 bases from V and 5 bases from J, with 19 bases between. The CDR3 extends over 15 amino acids. Germline V CDR1 and CDR2: SNHLY, FYNNEI. CDR3 bases: TGTGCCAGCAGCGATGGGCCCCTAACCGGGGAGACCCAGTACTTC. It is translated as CASSDGPLTGETQYF.

The chain couples TRBV2 to TRBJ2-5; 7 nucleotides line up with TRBD2. This CDR3 region has 14 residues. The V gene end was trimmed by 10 bases and the J gene end by 3 bases; junction bases not matched to a gene: 11. CDR1 and CDR2 from the germline V gene are SNHLY and FYNNEI. The CDR3 DNA follows: TGTGCCACCGGGGGGAGCAGTAACAAAGAGACCCAGTACTTC. It translates to CATGGSSNKETQYF.

This sequence joins TRBV19 and TRBJ1-1, with TRBD1 as a possible D gene (5 bases). This CDR3 region has 14 residues. V was clipped by 4 bases and J by 4 bases, with 13 bases between them. Germline CDR1 and CDR2: LNHDA and SQIVND (reference sequence). CDR3 coding DNA: TGTGCCAGTAGTAAGGGACCGTTGATCACTGAAGCTTTCTTT. Protein sequence: CASSKGPLITEAFF.

CDR3 region: CASSIGTSGGYTF. DNA of the CDR3: TGTGCCAGTAGTATAGGCACCTCGGGAGGCTACACCTTC. The V call is TRBV19, the J call TRBJ1-2; D is unresolved. This CDR3 contains 13 residues. Germline V gene data show CDR1 as LNHDA and CDR2 as SQIVND (reference sequence). V was cut by 1 base and J by 8 bases, with 11 bases left in between. The full variable domain, its missing parts supplied by reference TRBV19 and TRBJ1-2, is DGGITQSPKYLFRKEGQNVTLSCEQNLNHDAMYWYRQDPGQGLRLIYYSQIVNDFQKGDIAEGYSVSREKKESFPLTVTSAQKNPTAFYLCASSIGTSGGYTFGSGTRLTVV.

V is TRBV7-3 and J is TRBJ2-2; D remains ambiguous. The CDR3 covers 12 residues. Trimming cost V 2 bases and J 6 bases, with 4 bases left between them. Germline values: CDR1 SGHTA, CDR2 FQGTGA. The CDR3 sequence: CASSLRAGELFF. The CDR3 nucleotides read TGTGCCAGCAGCTTACGCGCCGGGGAGCTGTTTTTT. The full variable domain, with the rest looked up from reference TRBV7-3 and TRBJ2-2, is GAGVSQTPSNKVTEKGKYVELRCDPISGHTALYWYRQSLGQGPEFLIYFQGTGAADDSGLPNDRFFAVRPEGSVSTLKIQRTERGDSAVYLCASSLRAGELFFGEGSRLTVL.

The genes are TRBV10-1 and TRBJ1-1; D is undetermined. Looked up from germline, CDR1 is WNHNN and CDR2 is SYGVQD (reference sequence). The CDR3 loop spans 15 amino acids. V shed 2 bases and J shed 2 bases, with 12 bases lying between them. CDR3 amino acids: CASSEVLGRNTEAFF. The CDR3 bases are TGCGCCAGCAGTGAGGTTTTAGGAAGAAACACTGAAGCTTTCTTT.

This chain connects TRBV7-2 to TRBJ2-5; TRBD2 matches at 7 bases. Trimming removed 6 bases from V and 5 bases from J; junction bases left unmatched: 6. The CDR3 is 13 amino acids. Looked up from germline, CDR1 is SGHTA and CDR2 is FQGNSA. In DNA, the CDR3 is TGTGCCAGCAGGCTGAGCGGGATTGAGACCCAGTACTTC. Its protein product is CASRLSGIETQYF.

The chain uses TRBV7-9 and TRBJ1-4; 10 bases are a match to TRBD1. The germline V gene has CDR1 SEHNR and CDR2 FQNEAQ (reference sequence). This CDR3 is 18 amino acids long. Losses at the gene ends were 5 bases for V and 6 bases for J; bases not matched to a gene: 15. Here the CDR3 reads CASSQNPRDRGRDEKLFF. In DNA, the CDR3 is TGTGCCAGCAGCCAGAACCCTCGAGACAGGGGGCGAGATGAAAAACTGTTTTTT.

CDR3 protein: CASRDRAVNEKLFF. CDR3 sequence (DNA): TGCGCCAGCAGGGACAGAGCTGTTAATGAAAAACTGTTTTTT. The V and J genes are TRBV4-3 and TRBJ1-4, with TRBD1 as a possible D gene (6 bases). CDR1 and CDR2 from the germline V gene are LGHNA and YSLEER. The CDR3 is 14 residues long. The V end lost 6 bases, the J end lost 4 bases, and 12 bases lay between the germline ends.

This chain links TRBV18 with TRBJ2-5; D gene uncertain. CDR1 and CDR2 (germline): KGHSH, LQKENI. Between the trimmed V and J ends, which lost 1 base and 2 bases, there was a span of 5 bases. The CDR3 has 13 amino acids. The CDR3 DNA sequence: TGTGCCAGCTCACCACATCCGCAAGAGACCCAGTACTTC. Its protein is CASSPHPQETQYF.

The CDR3 sequence is CASSYGAGYGYTF. As DNA, the CDR3 is TGTGCCAGCAGTTACGGGGCAGGTTATGGCTACACCTTC. V usage is TRBV6-6 and J usage is TRBJ1-2; tentative D call: TRBD1 (5 bases). Trimming pared 2 bases from V and 5 bases from J, leaving 9 bases between. The CDR3 consists of 13 residues. The V gene's germline CDR1 is MNHNY and CDR2 SVGAGI (reference sequence).

As concerns this clone: Within the sample, other DNA sequences also encode this same CDR3. The chain has TRBV19 and TRBJ1-1; D is uncertain. The CDR3 totals 12 residues. The germline CDR1 and CDR2 sequences are LNHDA and SQIVND (reference sequence). Deletions cut 3 bases from V and 4 bases from J, with 6 bases between. The CDR3 is CASSIEGTEAFF. CDR3 in DNA: TGTGCCAGTAGTATCGAGGGCACTGAAGCTTTCTTT.

In its sample, this clone was seen a few times. The J gene is TRBJ1-1, the V gene TRBV2; perhaps TRBD1 as D (5 bases). The V gene lost 7 bases and the J gene lost 8 bases, with 14 bases spanning the gap. CDR3 length: 12 residues. CDR1 and CDR2 from the germline V gene are SNHLY and FYNNEI. CDR3 sequence reads: CASMGDGVEAFF. The CDR3 DNA reads TGTGCCAGCATGGGGGACGGTGTCGAAGCTTTCTTT.

This sequence joins TRBV7-2 and TRBJ2-7, with D possibly TRBD2 on 6 matching bases. Germline values: CDR1 SGHTA, CDR2 FQGNSA. Trimming shortened V by 0 bases and J by 3 bases, and 12 bases separated the two germline ends. The CDR3 sequence is 15 residues long. The CDR3 DNA reads TGTGCCAGCAGCTTAGCGGATGGGGGGAGCTACGAGCAGTACTTC. Residues: CASSLADGGSYEQYF.

V gene TRBV15 combines with J gene TRBJ2-3; D is perhaps TRBD2 (6 bases). Germline V CDR1 and CDR2: LNHNV, YYDKDF (reference sequence). V dropped 0 bases and J dropped 7 bases, with 32 bases sitting between them. There are 21 residues in the CDR3. CDR3 bases: TGTGCCACCAGCAGAGATCGGCGTTTTGAAGCCGGGACTGAAGCCTCATATACGCAGTATTTT. Protein product: CATSRDRRFEAGTEASYTQYF.

J is TRBJ2-7 and V is TRBV7-2; the match to TRBD1 covers 9 bases. Per the germline V gene, CDR1 is SGHTA and CDR2 is FQGNSA. The CDR3 has 15 residues. V trimming: 4 bases; J trimming: 6 bases; junction bases outside the gene matches: 10. The CDR3 sequence is CASSSPGQGIFEQYF. CDR3 nucleotide sequence: TGTGCCAGCAGCTCTCCGGGACAGGGAATCTTCGAGCAGTACTTC.

This clone was seen just once. V and J are TRBV11-2 and TRBJ1-1, with TRBD1 as a possible D gene (5 bases). This CDR3 region has 13 residues. In germline, CDR1 is SGHAT, CDR2 FQNNGV. Trimming shortened V by 7 bases and J by 0 bases, and 9 bases separated the two germline ends. As DNA, the CDR3 is TGTGCCAGCACGGACACCATGAACACTGAAGCTTTCTTT. Protein sequence: CASTDTMNTEAFF.

The V and J genes are TRBV6-6 and TRBJ2-1; TRBD1 might be the D (5 bases). V was pared by 0 bases and J by 6 bases, with 6 bases between. Germline V CDR1 and CDR2: MNHNY, SVGAGI (reference sequence). The length of the CDR3 is 13 residues. The CDR3 bases are TGTGCCAGCAGTTACTCGGGGCTCAATGAGCAGTTCTTC. As protein: CASSYSGLNEQFF.

The genes are TRBV6-5 and TRBJ2-5; 8 bases align to TRBD2. Germline-derived CDR1 and CDR2 are MNHEY and SVGAGI. V was pared by 6 bases and J by 2 bases, with 8 bases of the junction left unmatched. The CDR3 loop spans 15 amino acids. This CDR3 is CASSSAGVGQETQYF. CDR3 nucleotide sequence: TGTGCCAGCAGCTCAGCGGGAGTGGGACAAGAGACCCAGTACTTC.

V gene TRBV27 combines with J gene TRBJ2-3, with 8 bases that match TRBD2. Germline V gene data show CDR1 as MNHEY and CDR2 as SMNVEV (reference sequence). CDR3 size: 16 residues. V was pared by 5 bases and J by 7 bases, with 14 bases of the junction left unmatched. The CDR3 DNA follows: TGTGCCAGCAGTCCACATACTAGCGGCCCACCGAATACGCAGTATTTT. This sequence encodes CASSPHTSGPPNTQYF.

This chain links TRBV7-2 with TRBJ1-1; D gene unclear. V lost 4 bases and J lost 0, with 12 bases in between. The CDR3 consists of 15 residues. The V gene's germline CDR1 is SGHTA and CDR2 FQGNSA. CDR3 sequence (DNA): TGTGCCAGCAGCTCCGCTGGCGGGTTGAACACTGAAGCTTTCTTT. Residues: CASSSAGGLNTEAFF.

The V and J genes are TRBV5-3 and TRBJ1-5, with TRBD1 matching 8 bases. TRBV5-3 is recorded as an ORF, its role being uncertain. This CDR3 has 19 amino acids. Trimming removed 2 bases from V and 0 bases from J; junction bases left unmatched: 13. CDR3 in amino acids: CARSFPTGARPYSNQPQHF. CDR3 nucleotides: TGTGCCAGAAGCTTCCCGACAGGGGCTCGGCCTTATAGCAATCAGCCCCAGCATTTT.

The chain recombines TRBV2 with TRBJ2-3; perhaps TRBD2 as D (6 bases). The germline V gene has CDR1 SNHLY and CDR2 FYNNEI. Trimming removed 6 bases from V and 4 bases from J, with 14 bases in between. CDR3 length: 14 amino acids. DNA for the CDR3: TGTGCCAGCAGCCCCGACGCGGGGCCAGATACGCAGTATTTT. Translation: CASSPDAGPDTQYF.